This T cell receptor beta chain was identified in a study of blood T cell repertoires in COVID-19. Turning to the study itself: The United States, Italy and Spain provided the acute and convalescent COVID-19 samples. Nucleic acid was either cDNA or gDNA, and it came from T cells, B-cell-depleted T cells, or PBMCs.

Original methodology: Estimated nucleated cell counts came from reference gene primer amplification. TCRdb's copy holds only in-frame clones and misses some; the assay was immunoSEQ multiplex PCR. The V and J calls and clone size are taken from that table; D and trimming were inferred from the DNA. Found here are 90,000 to 150,000 clones, approximately 85% of them singletons; the top ten hold approximately 10%. The CDR3 contains 11 residues. The V end was cut by 6 bases, the J end by 5 bases, with 7 bases between. The TCR originated in an elderly man with acute or convalescent COVID-19. This sequence joins TRBV12-3 or TRBV12-4 and TRBJ1-2, with no clear D. Sequencing was performed on peripheral blood. DNA of the CDR3: TGTGCCAGCAGCGGAGGGTATGGCTACACCTTC. Residues: CASSGGYGYTF.